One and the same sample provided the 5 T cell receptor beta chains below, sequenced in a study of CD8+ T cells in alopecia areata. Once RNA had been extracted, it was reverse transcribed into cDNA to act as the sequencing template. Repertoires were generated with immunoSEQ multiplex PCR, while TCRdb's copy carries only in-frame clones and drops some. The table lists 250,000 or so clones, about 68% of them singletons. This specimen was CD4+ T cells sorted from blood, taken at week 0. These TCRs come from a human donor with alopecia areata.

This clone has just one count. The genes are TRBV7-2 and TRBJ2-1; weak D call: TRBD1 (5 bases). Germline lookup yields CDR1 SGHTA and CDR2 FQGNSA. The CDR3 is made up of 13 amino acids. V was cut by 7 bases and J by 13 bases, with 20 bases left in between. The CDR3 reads CASTLRGQGVQFF. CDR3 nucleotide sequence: TGTGCCAGCACCCTTAGAGGACAAGGCGTTCAGTTCTTC.

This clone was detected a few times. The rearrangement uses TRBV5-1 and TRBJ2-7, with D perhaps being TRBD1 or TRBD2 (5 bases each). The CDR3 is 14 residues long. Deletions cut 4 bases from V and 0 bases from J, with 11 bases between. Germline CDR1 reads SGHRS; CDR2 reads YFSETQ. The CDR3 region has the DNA TGCGCCAGCAGCCGTAGGGACGGCTCCTACGAGCAGTACTTC. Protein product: CASSRRDGSYEQYF.

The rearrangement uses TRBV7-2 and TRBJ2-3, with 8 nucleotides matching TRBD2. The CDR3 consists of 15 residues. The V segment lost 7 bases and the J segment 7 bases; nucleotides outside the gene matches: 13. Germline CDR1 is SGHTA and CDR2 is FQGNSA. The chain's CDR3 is CASTPQSGGSNTQYF. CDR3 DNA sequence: TGTGCCAGCACCCCCCAGAGCGGGGGCTCTAATACGCAGTATTTT.

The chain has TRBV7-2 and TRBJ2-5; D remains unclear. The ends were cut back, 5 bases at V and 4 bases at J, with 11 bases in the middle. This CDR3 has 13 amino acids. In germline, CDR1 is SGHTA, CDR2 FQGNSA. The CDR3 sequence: CASSPGRVETQYF. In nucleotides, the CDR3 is TGTGCCAGCAGCCCCGGTCGGGTAGAGACCCAGTACTTC.

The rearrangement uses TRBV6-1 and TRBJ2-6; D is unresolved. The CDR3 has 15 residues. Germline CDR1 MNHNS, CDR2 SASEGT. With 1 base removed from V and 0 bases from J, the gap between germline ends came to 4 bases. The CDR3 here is CASSEEGSGANVLTF. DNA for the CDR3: TGTGCCAGCAGTGAAGAGGGCTCTGGGGCCAACGTCCTGACTTTC.